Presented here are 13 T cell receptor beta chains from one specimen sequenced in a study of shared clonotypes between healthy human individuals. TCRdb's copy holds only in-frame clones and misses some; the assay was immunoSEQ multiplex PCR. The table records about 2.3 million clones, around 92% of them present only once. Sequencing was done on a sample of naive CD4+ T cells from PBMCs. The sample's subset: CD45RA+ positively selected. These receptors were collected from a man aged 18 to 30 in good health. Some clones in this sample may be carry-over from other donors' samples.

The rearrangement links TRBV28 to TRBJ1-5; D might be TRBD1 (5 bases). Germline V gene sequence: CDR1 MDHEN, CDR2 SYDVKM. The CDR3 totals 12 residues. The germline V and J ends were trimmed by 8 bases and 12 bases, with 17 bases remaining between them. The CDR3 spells CASRSGPGFQHF. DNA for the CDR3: TGTGCCAGCCGTTCAGGGCCTGGGTTCCAGCATTTT.

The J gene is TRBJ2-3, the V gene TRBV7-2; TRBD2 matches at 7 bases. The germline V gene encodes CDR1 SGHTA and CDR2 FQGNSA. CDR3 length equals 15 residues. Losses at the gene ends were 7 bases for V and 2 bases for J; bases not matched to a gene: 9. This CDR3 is CASTNAAGVTDTQYF. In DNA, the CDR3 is TGTGCCAGCACCAACGCTGCGGGAGTCACAGATACGCAGTATTTT.

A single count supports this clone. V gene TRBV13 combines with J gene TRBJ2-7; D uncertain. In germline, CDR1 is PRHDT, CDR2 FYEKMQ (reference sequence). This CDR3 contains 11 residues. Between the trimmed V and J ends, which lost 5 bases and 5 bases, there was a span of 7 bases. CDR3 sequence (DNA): TGTGCCAGCAGCCGTGCCGACGAGCAGTACTTC. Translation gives CASSRADEQYF.

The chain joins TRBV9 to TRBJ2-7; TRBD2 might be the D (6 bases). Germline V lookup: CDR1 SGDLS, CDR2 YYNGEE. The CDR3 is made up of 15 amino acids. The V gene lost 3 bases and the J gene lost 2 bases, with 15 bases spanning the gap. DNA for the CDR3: TGTGCCAGCAGCGCCCAAGCGGGTAATACCTACGAGCAGTACTTC. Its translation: CASSAQAGNTYEQYF. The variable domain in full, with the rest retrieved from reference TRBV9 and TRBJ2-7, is DSGVTQTPKHLITATGQRVTLRCSPRSGDLSVYWYQQSLDQGLQFLIQYYNGEERAKGNILERFSAQQFPDLHSELNLSSLELGDSALYFCASSAQAGNTYEQYFGPGTRLTVT.

In DNA form, the CDR3 reads TGTGCCTGGAGCCTCGGGGCCCAACCGGCCAATTCACCCCTCCACTTT. Translation gives CAWSLGAQPANSPLHF. The chain is built from TRBV30 and TRBJ1-6; weak D call: TRBD1 (5 bases). V was shortened by 3 bases and J by 7 bases, with 19 bases between the two germline ends. Germline values: CDR1 GTSNPN, CDR2 SVGIG (reference sequence). CDR3 size: 16 residues.

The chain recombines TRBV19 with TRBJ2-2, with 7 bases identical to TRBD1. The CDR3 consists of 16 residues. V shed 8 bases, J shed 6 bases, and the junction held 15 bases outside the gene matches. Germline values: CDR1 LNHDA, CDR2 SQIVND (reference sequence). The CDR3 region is CASSPTQGPFAGELFF. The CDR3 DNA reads TGTGCCAGTTCCCCGACACAGGGGCCCTTTGCCGGGGAGCTGTTTTTT.

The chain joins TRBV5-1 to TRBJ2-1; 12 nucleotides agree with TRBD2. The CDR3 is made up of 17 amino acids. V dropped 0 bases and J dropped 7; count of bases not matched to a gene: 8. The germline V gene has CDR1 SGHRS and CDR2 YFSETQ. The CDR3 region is CASSLAILAGGGNEQFF. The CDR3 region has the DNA TGCGCCAGCAGCTTGGCGATACTAGCGGGAGGAGGAAATGAGCAGTTCTTC.

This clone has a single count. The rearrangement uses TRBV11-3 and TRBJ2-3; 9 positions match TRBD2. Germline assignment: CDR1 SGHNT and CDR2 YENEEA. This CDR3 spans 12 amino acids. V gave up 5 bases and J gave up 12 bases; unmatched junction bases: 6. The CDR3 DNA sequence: TGTGCCAGCAGCCCATCTAGCGGGACACAGTATTTT. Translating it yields CASSPSSGTQYF.

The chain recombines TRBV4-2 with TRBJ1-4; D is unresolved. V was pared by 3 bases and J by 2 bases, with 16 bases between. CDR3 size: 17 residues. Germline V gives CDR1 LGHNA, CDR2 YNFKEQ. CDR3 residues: CASSQSPGVATNEKLFF. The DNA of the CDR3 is TGTGCCAGCAGCCAGAGCCCCGGGGTAGCGACTAATGAAAAACTGTTTTTT.

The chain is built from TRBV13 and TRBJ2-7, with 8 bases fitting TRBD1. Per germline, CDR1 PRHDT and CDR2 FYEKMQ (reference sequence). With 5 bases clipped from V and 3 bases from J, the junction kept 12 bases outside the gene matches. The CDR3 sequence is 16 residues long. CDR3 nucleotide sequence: TGTGCCAGCAGCCCTCTCCGGCGGGACAGGCACTACGAGCAGTACTTC. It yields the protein CASSPLRRDRHYEQYF.

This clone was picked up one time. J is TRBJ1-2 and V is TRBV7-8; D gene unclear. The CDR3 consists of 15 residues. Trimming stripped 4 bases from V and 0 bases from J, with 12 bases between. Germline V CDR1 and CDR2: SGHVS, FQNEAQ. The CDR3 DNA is TGTGCCAGCAGCTCAGGCCGGGTACCTAACTATGGCTACACCTTC. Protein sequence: CASSSGRVPNYGYTF. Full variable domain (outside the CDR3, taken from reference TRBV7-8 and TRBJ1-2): GAGVSQSPRYKVAKRGQDVALRCDPISGHVSLFWYQQALGQGPEFLTYFQNEAQLDKSGLPSDRFFAERPEGSVSTLKIQRTQQEDSAVYLCASSSGRVPNYGYTFGSGTRLTVV.

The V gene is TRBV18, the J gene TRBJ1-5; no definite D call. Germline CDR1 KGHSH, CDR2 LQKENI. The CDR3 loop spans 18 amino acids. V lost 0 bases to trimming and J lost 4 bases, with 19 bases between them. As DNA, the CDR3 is TGTGCCAGCTCACCACCGAACGGAGGGTTGGCGGGTAATCAGCCCCAGCATTTT. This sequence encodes CASSPPNGGLAGNQPQHF. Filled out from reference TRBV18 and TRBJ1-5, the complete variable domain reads NAGVMQNPRHLVRRRGQEARLRCSPMKGHSHVYWYRQLPEEGLKFMVYLQKENIIDESGMPKERFSAEFPKEGPSILRIQQVVRGDSAAYFCASSPPNGGLAGNQPQHFGDGTRLSIL.

CDR3 amino acids: CASSDIDRDSYNEQFF. The CDR3 nucleotides read TGTGCCAGCAGTGACATTGACAGGGACTCCTACAATGAGCAGTTCTTC. The chain combines TRBV6-4 with TRBJ2-1, with 7 positions matching TRBD1. With V trimmed by 2 bases and J by 0 bases, 4 bases remained unmatched. This CDR3 has 16 residues. Germline V gene sequence: CDR1 MRHNA, CDR2 SNTAGT.